The present T cell receptor beta chain was sequenced within a study of blood T cells in healthy people across ages. The germline V gene encodes CDR1 SGHTA and CDR2 FQGNSA. This CDR3 contains 13 residues. The V and J ends lost 2 bases and 5 bases respectively, with 8 bases between them. PCR was performed a second time for roughly 6 to 12 cycles using a sample-barcoded 5' primer and a J-beta primer mix. TCRdb called the 5' RACE reads again in MiXCR, with one record for every CDR3 protein. The table has about 1.5 million distinct CDR3 sequences, approximately 43% seen once. The sample holds a few counts of this clonotype.

The sample was blood. The receptor's source is a woman younger than 30 in good health. This chain links TRBV7-2 with TRBJ2-3, with D hard to call. The CDR3 coding sequence is TGTGCCAGCAGCTTAAAACGGATAGATACGCAGTATTTT. This encodes CASSLKRIDTQYF. The full variable domain, with the rest looked up from reference TRBV7-2 and TRBJ2-3, is GAGVSQSPSNKVTEKGKDVELRCDPISGHTALYWYRQSLGQGLEFLIYFQGNSAPDKSGLPSDRFSAERTGGSVSTLTIQRTQQEDSAVYLCASSLKRIDTQYFGPGTRLTVL.